This note documents a single T cell receptor beta chain sequence. Its target is not known. Primers included in the PCR were 60 Vbeta and 13 Jbeta primers. Clones were read by immunoSEQ multiplex PCR, and TCRdb kept only the in-frame ones, dropping some. The sample shows approximately 110,000 clones, 70% to 85% of them seen only once. The germline V and J ends were trimmed by 0 bases and 3 bases, with 9 bases remaining between them. CDR1 and CDR2 from the germline V gene are LGHNA and YNFKEQ. CDR3 length: 14 amino acids. The record originates from a study of cytomegalovirus exposure and HLA in healthy donors. Study-level points and caveats: A previous analysis found most TCR beta V segments productive roughly 87% or roughly 30% of the time.

Sample: PBMCs. The chain links TRBV4-2 to TRBJ2-7; tentative D call: TRBD2 (5 bases). This TCR came from a woman in her thirties or forties in good health and CMV-seropositive. The CDR3 loop reads CASSQDLSGYEQYF. The CDR3 nucleotides are TGTGCCAGCAGCCAAGATTTGAGCGGCTACGAGCAGTACTTC.